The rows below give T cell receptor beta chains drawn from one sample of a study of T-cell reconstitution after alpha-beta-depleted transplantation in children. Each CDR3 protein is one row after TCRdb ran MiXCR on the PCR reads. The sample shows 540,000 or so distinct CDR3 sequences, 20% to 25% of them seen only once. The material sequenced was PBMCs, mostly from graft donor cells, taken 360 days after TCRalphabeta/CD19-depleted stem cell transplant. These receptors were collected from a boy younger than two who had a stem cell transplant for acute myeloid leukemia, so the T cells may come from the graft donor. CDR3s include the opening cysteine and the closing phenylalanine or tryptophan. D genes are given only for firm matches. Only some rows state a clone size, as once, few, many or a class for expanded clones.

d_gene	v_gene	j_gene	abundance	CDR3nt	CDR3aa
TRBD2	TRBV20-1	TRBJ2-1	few	TGCAGTGCTCGACCTAGCGGGGTCAATGAGAAGTTCTTC	CSARPSGVNEKFF
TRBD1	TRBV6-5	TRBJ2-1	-	TGTGCCAGCAGTTACTCGAGGACAGGGATTTACAATGAGCAGTTCTTC	CASSYSRTGIYNEQFF
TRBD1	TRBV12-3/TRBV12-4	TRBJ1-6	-	TGTGCCAGCAGTTTAGAAGGGCGCAGGGGGCGAAGTAATTCACCCCTCCACTTT	CASSLEGRRGRSNSPLHF
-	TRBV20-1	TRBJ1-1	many	TGCAGTGCTAAAGGGGCTGTCAGGACTGAAGCTTTCTTT	CSAKGAVRTEAFF
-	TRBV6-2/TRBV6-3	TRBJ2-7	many	TGTGCCAGCAAACGGGGCTACGAGCAGTACTTC	CASKRGYEQYF
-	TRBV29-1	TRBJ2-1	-	TGCAGCGTCCCCCTTGGGCGGGGCTTCCTACATGAGCAGTTCTTC	CSVPLGRGFLHEQFF
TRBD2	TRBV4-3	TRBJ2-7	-	TGCGCCAGCAGCCAAGGGGAAAGCGGGGGTTCCTACGAGCAGTACTTC	CASSQGESGGSYEQYF
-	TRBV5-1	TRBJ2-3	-	TGCGCCAGCAGCTTACCCGCGAACGCAGATACGCAGTATTTT	CASSLPANADTQYF
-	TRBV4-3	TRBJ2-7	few	TGCGCCAGCAGCCCGGGGTCGGGCGAGCAGTACTTC	CASSPGSGEQYF
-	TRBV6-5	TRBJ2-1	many	TGTGCCAGCAGTTACGCGGGGTACAATGAGCAGTTCTTC	CASSYAGYNEQFF
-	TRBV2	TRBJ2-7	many	TGTGCCAGCAGTCGATACGAGCAGTACTTC	CASSRYEQYF
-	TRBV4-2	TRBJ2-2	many	TGTGCCAGCAGCCCCCGGGAACGGAACACCGGGGAGCTGTTTTTT	CASSPRERNTGELFF
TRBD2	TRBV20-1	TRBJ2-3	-	TGCAGTGCTAGAATGCCTGGGGCTAGCGGGGGGATATTCACAGATACGCAGTATTTT	CSARMPGASGGIFTDTQYF
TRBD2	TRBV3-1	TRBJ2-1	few	TGTGCCAGCAGCCAAGGGACTAGCTATTCCTACAATGAGCAGTTCTTC	CASSQGTSYSYNEQFF
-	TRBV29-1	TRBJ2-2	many	TGCAGCGTTGCCGGAACCCTCGCGAACACCGGGGAGCTGTTTTTT	CSVAGTLANTGELFF
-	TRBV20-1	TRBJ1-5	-	TGCAGTGCTAGGGACAAAGGGGGGCAATTGAATCAGCCCCAGCATTTT	CSARDKGGQLNQPQHF
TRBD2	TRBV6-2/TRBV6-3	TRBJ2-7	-	TGTGCCAGCAGTTACTCGGGAGCGGGGGAAGCCTACGAGCAGTACTTC	CASSYSGAGEAYEQYF
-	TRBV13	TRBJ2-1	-	TGTGCCAGCTCTAGGGGGGGCGCCGGCAATGAGCAGTTCTTC	CASSRGGAGNEQFF
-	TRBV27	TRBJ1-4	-	TGTGCCAGCTATGATAATGAAAAACTGTTTTTT	CASYDNEKLFF
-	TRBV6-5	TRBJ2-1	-	TGTGCCAGCAGTTACACTCAGGGACTGAGACCGGATGAGCAGTTCTTC	CASSYTQGLRPDEQFF
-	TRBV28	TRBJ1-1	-	TGTGCCAGCAGTTTACGGGGGGAGGTGACTGAAGCTTTCTTT	CASSLRGEVTEAFF
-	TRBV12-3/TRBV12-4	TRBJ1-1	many	TGTGCCGTCCTCGTTGGAGTAACTGAAGCTTTCTTT	CAVLVGVTEAFF
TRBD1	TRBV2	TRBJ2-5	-	TGTGCCAGCGTGGGGACAGGGGATTTGGAGACCCAGTACTTC	CASVGTGDLETQYF
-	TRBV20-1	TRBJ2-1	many	TGCAGTGCTAGAGTAGAGACTAGTGTCTACAATGAGCAGTTCTTC	CSARVETSVYNEQFF
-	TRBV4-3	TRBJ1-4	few	TGCGCCAGCAGCCAAGAACAGGGTTGGAGGGAAAAACTGTTTTTT	CASSQEQGWREKLFF
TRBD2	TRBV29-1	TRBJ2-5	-	TGCAGCGTTCGGACTAGCCAGGTTCTAGAGACCCAGTACTTC	CSVRTSQVLETQYF
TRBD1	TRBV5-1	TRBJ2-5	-	TGCGCCAGCAGAGAAGGGACAGGGGGCGCCTGGGAGACCCAGTACTTC	CASREGTGGAWETQYF
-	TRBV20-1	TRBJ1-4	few	TGCAGTGCTAGACGCACATCCAATGAAAAACTGTTTTTT	CSARRTSNEKLFF
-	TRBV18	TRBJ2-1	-	TGTGCCAGCTCACCACCAGGCAGGGCTTGGCAGTTCTTC	CASSPPGRAWQFF
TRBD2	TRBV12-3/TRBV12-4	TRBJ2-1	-	TGTGCCAGCAGTTTATCCGCGGGGGTCGATGAGCAGTTCTTC	CASSLSAGVDEQFF
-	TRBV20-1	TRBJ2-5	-	TGCAGTGCACCGGCAGGAGTGGGGAACCAAGAGACCCAGTACTTC	CSAPAGVGNQETQYF
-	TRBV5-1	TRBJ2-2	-	TGCGCCAGCAGCCGAGGGGCACAGGGAACCGGGGAGCTGTTTTTT	CASSRGAQGTGELFF
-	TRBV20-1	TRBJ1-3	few	TGCAGTGCTCAGAAGCGGACGGCTGGAAACACCATATATTTT	CSAQKRTAGNTIYF
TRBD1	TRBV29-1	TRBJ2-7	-	TGCAGCGTGAGGACAGGGGCCTACTCCTACGAGCAGTACTTC	CSVRTGAYSYEQYF
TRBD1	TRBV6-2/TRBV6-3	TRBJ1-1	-	TGTGCCAGCAGTTATCGACAGGGTTACACTGAAGCTTTCTTT	CASSYRQGYTEAFF
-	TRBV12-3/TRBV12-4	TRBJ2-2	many	TGTGCCAGCAGTTTAAAGCGGTCTGACACCGGGGAGCTGTTTTTT	CASSLKRSDTGELFF
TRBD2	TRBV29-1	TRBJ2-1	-	TGCAGCGGTGGACTAGCGGGGGCTAATGAGCAGTTCTTC	CSGGLAGANEQFF
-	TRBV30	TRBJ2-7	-	TGTGCCTTGGAACTCCGAACCTCCTACGAGCAGTACTTC	CALELRTSYEQYF
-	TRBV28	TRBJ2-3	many	TGTGCCAGCAGCAAATACACAGATACGCAGTATTTT	CASSKYTDTQYF
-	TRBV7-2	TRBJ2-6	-	TGTGCCAGCAGCTTAGTCGCAGAGTCTGGGGCCAACGTCCTGACTTTC	CASSLVAESGANVLTF
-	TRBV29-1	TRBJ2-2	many	TGCAGCATCCTCGAGCCCACCGGGGAGCTGTTTTTT	CSILEPTGELFF
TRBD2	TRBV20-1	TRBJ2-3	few	TGCAGTGCTAGAGTCTCCCTAGCGGGGCAGGATACGCAGTATTTT	CSARVSLAGQDTQYF
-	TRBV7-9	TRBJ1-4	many	TGTGCCAGCAGCCCTTCTAGGGCTGTTAATGAAAAACTGTTTTTT	CASSPSRAVNEKLFF